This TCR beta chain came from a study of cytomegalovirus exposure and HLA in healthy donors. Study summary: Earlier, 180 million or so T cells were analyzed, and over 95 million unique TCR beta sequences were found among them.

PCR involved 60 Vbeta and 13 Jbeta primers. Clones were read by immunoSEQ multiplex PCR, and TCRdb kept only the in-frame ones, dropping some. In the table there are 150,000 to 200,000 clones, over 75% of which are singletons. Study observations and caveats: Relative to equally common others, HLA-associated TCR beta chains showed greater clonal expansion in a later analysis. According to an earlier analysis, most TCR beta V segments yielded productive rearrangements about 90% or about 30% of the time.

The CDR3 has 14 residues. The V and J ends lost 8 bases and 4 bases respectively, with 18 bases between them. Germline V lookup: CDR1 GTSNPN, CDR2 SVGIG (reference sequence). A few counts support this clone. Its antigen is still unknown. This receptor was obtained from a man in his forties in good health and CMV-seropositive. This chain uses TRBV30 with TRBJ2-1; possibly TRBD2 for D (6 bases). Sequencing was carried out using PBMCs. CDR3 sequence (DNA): TGTGCCCAACCGGGGGTTAGGATATACAATGAGCAGTTCTTC. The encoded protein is CAQPGVRIYNEQFF.